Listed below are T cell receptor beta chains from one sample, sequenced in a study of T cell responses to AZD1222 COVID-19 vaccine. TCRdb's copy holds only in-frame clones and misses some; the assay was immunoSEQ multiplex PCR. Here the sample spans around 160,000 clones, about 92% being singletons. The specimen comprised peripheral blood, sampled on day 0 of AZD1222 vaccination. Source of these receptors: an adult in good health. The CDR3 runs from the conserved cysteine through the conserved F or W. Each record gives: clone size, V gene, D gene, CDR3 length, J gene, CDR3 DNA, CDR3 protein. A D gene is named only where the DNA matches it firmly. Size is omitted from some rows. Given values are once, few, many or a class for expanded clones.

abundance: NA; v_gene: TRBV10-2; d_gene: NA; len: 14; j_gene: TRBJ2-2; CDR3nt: TGCGCCAGCAAGGGGGGCGCGGACACCGGGGAGCTGTTTTTT; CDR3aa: CASKGGADTGELFF
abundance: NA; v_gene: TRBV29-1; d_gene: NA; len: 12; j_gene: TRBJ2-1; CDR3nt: TGCAGCGTTGATGTGGGGCTCGGGGAGCAGTTCTTC; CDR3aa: CSVDVGLGEQFF
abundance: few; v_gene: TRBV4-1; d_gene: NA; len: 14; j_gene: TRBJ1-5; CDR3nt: TGCGCCAGCAGCCAAGATTTCGCTTTTCAGCCCCAGCATTTT; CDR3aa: CASSQDFAFQPQHF
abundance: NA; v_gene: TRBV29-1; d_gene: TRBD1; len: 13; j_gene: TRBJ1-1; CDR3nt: TGCAGCGTATCACAGGGGACGAACACTGAAGCTTTCTTT; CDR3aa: CSVSQGTNTEAFF
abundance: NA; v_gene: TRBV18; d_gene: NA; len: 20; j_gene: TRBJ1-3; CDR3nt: TGTGCCAGCTCCCAAAGGGCAGACTTTACTTCCCGATCCTCTGGAAACACCATATATTTT; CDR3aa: CASSQRADFTSRSSGNTIYF
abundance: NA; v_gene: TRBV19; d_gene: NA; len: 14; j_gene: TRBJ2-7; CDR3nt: TGTGCCAGTAGTATTCATAGCGGTACCTACGAGCAGTACTTC; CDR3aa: CASSIHSGTYEQYF
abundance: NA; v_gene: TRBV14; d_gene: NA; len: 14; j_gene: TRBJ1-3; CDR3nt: TGTGCCAGCAACACAGGGTATACTGGAAACACCATATATTTT; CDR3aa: CASNTGYTGNTIYF
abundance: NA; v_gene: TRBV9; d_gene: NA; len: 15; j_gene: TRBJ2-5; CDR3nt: TGTGCCAGCAGCGTAGCGGGGGGCTCGCGGGAGACCCAGTACTTC; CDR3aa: CASSVAGGSRETQYF
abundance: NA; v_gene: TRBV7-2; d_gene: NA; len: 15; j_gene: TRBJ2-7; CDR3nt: TGTGCCAGCAGCTTAGGGACAGCGAACTCCTACGAGCAGTACTTC; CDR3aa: CASSLGTANSYEQYF
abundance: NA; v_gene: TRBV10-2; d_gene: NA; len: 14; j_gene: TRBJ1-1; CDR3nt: TGCGCCAGCAAGAAGCAGGGGCCCAGCACTGAAGCTTTCTTT; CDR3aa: CASKKQGPSTEAFF
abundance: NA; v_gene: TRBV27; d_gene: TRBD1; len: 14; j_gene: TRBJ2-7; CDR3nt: TGTGCCAGCAGTTCTCGACAGGGGTTATACGAGCAGTACTTC; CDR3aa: CASSSRQGLYEQYF
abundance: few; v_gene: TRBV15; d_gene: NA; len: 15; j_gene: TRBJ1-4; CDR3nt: TGTGCCACCAGCAGAGATAGGGGGTGGGATGAAAAACTGTTTTTT; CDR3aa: CATSRDRGWDEKLFF
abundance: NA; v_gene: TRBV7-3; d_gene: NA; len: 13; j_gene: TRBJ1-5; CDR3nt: TGTGCCAGCAGCTTAAGGACGCGGCAGCCCCAGCATTTT; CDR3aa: CASSLRTRQPQHF
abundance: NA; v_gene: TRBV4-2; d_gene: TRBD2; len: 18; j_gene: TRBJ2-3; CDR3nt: TGTGCCAGCAGCCAAGATCAGGGACTAGCGGGAGCGACAGATACGCAGTATTTT; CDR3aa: CASSQDQGLAGATDTQYF
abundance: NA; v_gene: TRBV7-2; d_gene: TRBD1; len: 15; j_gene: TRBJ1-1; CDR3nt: TGTGCCAGCAGCTCAAACAGGGGGTGGAACACTGAAGCTTTCTTT; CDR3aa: CASSSNRGWNTEAFF
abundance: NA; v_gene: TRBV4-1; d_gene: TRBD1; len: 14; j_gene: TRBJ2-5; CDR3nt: TGCGCCAGCAGTCAGGGACAGGGGGCCGAGACCCAGTACTTC; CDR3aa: CASSQGQGAETQYF
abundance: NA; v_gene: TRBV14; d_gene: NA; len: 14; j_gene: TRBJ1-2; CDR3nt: TGTGCCAGCAGCCCCCGGGGGCCCACCTATGGCTACACCTTC; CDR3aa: CASSPRGPTYGYTF
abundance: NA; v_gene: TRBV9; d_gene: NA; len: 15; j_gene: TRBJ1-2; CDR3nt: TGTGCCAGCAGCGTAGAGAGTTGGGCGGTTTATGGCTACACCTTC; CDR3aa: CASSVESWAVYGYTF
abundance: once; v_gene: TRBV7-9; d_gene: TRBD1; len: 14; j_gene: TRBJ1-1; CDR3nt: TGTGCCAGCAGCTTAGCTACGGGACAGAGGGAAGCTTTCTTT; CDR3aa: CASSLATGQREAFF
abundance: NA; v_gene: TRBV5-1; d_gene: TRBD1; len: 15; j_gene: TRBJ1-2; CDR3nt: TGCGCCAGCAGCTTGGAGGTACGGGACAGGGGAAGCTACACCTTC; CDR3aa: CASSLEVRDRGSYTF
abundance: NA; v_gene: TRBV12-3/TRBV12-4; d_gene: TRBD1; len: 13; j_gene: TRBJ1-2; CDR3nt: TGTGCCAGCAGTCTCAACTCAGGGGGTGGCTACACCTTC; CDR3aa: CASSLNSGGGYTF
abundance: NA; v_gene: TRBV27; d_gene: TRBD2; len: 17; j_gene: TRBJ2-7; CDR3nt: TGTGCCAGCAGTTTATCATCGGCCCGGGACTATCCCTACGAGCAGTACTTC; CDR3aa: CASSLSSARDYPYEQYF
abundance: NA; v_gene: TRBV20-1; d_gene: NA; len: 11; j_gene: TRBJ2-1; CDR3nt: TGCAGTGCTAGAAGGGGCAATGAGCAGTTCTTC; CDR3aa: CSARRGNEQFF
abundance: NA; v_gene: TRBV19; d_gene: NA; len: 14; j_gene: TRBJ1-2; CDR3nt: TGTGCCAGTAGTACTCAACGGGGTATCTATGGCTACACCTTC; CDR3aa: CASSTQRGIYGYTF
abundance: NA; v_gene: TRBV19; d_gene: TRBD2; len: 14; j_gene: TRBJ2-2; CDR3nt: TGTGCCAGTAGAGCGGGAGGGGGGACCGGGGAGCTGTTTTTT; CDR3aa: CASRAGGGTGELFF
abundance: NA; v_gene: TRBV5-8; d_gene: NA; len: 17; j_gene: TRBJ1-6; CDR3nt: TGTGCCAGCAGCTTGGTGACCGGGAGCTCCTATAATTCACCCCTCCACTTT; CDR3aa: CASSLVTGSSYNSPLHF
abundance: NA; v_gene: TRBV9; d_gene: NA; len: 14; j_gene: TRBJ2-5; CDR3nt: TGTGCCAGCAGCGAGATGGGGGGAAGGGAGACCCAGTACTTC; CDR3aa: CASSEMGGRETQYF
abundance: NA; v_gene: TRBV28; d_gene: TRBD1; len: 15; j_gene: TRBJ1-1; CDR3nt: TGTGCCAGCAGACCGAACAGGGGGGGTGGCACTGAAGCTTTCTTT; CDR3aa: CASRPNRGGGTEAFF
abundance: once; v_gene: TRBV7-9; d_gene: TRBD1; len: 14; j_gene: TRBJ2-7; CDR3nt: TGTGCCAGCAGCCAACGGACAGGGGCCTACGAGCAGTACTTC; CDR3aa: CASSQRTGAYEQYF
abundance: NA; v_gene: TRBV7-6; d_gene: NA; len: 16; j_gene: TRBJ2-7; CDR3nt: TGTGCCAGCAGCATAGGGACACCTCTTGATCCCTACGAGCAGTACTTC; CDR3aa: CASSIGTPLDPYEQYF
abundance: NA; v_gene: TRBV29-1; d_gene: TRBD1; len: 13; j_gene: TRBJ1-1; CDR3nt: TGCAGCGGCGGGAGGGGGCTAAGGACTGAAGCTTTCTTT; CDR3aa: CSGGRGLRTEAFF
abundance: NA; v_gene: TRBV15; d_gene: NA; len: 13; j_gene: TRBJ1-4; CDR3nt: TGTGCCACCAGCAGACGGGGAAATGAAAAACTGTTTTTT; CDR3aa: CATSRRGNEKLFF
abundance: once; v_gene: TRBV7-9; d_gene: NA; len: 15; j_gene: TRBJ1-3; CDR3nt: TGTGCCAGCAGCTTAATGGGGGGATCCGGAAACACCATATATTTT; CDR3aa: CASSLMGGSGNTIYF
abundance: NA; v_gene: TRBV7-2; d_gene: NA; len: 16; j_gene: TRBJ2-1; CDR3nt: TGTGCCAGCAGCTTTATTCTAGCGTACTCCTACAATGAGCAGTTCTTC; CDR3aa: CASSFILAYSYNEQFF
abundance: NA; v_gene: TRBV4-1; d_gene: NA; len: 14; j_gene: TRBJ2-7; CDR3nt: TGCGCCAGCAGCCCCCGGACAGAATACTACGAGCAGTACTTC; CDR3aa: CASSPRTEYYEQYF
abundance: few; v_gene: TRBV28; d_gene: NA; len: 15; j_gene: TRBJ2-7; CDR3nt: TGTGCCAGCAGCTCATTTAGGAGAAGCTCCTACGAGCAGTACTTC; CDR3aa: CASSSFRRSSYEQYF
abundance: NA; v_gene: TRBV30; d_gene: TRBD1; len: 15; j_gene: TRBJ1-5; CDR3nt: TGTGCCTGTTATACAGGGGACGAGAGCAATCAGCCCCAGCATTTT; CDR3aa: CACYTGDESNQPQHF
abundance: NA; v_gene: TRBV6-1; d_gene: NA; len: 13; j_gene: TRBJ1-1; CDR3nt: TGTGCCAGCAGTGAACACAGAAACACTGAAGCTTTCTTT; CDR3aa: CASSEHRNTEAFF
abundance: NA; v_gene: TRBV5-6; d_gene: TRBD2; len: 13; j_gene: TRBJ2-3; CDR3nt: TGTGCCAGCAACCTCCGGGGGGGGGATACGCAGTATTTT; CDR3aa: CASNLRGGDTQYF
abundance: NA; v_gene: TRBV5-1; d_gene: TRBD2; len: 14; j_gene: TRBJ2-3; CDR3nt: TGCGCCAGCAGCTCCGGGGAGGGAACAGATACGCAGTATTTT; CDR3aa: CASSSGEGTDTQYF
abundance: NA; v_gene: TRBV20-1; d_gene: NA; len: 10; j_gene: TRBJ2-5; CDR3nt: TGCAGCGCAGGGGAAGAGACCCAGTACTTC; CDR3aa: CSAGEETQYF
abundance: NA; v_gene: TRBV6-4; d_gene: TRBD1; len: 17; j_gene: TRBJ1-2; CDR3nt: TGTGCCAGCAGACCACAGGGGGACCCGAATGGTAACTATGGCTACACCTTC; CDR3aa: CASRPQGDPNGNYGYTF
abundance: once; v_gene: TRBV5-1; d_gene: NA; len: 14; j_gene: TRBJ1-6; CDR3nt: TGCGCCAGCAGCTTGGAGGTCAGGGGAACACCCCTCCACTTT; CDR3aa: CASSLEVRGTPLHF
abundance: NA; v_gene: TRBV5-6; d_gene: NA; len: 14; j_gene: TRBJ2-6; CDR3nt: TGTGCCAGCAGCTTGAGTTCTGGGGCCAACGTCCTGACTTTC; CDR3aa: CASSLSSGANVLTF
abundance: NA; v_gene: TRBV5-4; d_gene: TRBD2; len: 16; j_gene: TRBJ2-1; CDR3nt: TGTGCCAGCAGCCCAAGGACTAGCGGGGGTTACAATGAGCAGTTCTTC; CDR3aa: CASSPRTSGGYNEQFF